This T cell receptor beta chain was sequenced during a study of human T cells and chemical hapten exposure (dated by TCRdb to the early 2020s). As for the study more broadly: For sensitization, 2% DPC in acetone was applied to a roughly 2 cm by roughly 2 cm area of upper inner arm skin. Throughout the study period of around 25 weeks, patients also received therapeutic DPC doses to the scalp every week. Patch testing was done on the upper back using Finn chambers containing 0.01% DPC, and results were scored after 6 days according to International Contact Dermatitis Research Group standards. Most of the patients in the cohort were female, and the cohort covered alopecia areata with under or over 50% scalp involvement, alopecia totalis and alopecia universalis. Libraries were combined into a pool for sequencing, and differences in TCR yield between samples came mainly from small differences in library volumes within the pool. Peripheral blood TCR repertoire changes were tracked in vivo in alopecia patients during primary and secondary sensitization to the hapten diphenylcyclopropenone (DPC). Blood samples were taken from patients before sensitization (week 0) and then at 2, 6 and about 24 weeks after DPC sensitization. Nearly 30 alopecia patients provided blood for TCR sequencing at one to four time points (pre-sensitization, 2, 6 and 24 weeks). General conclusions and limits of the study: Patch test score correlated positively with the number of PT1 expanded TCRs, reaching significance at thresholds 8, 16 and 32 but not at 4. The number of TCRs above 1 in 1000 frequency did not change with DPC sensitization; there was no evidence of global repertoire structure alterations. After repeated subsampling, the strength of the expansion versus patch-test correlation and the threshold at which it became significant changed. Significantly more large CDR3 similarity clusters were formed by expanded TCRs than by pre-sensitization or healthy control sets, consistent with antigen-driven responses. All patients had alopecia, a presumed autoimmune disease, so their immune response might differ from that of healthy individuals.

At least ten counts were recorded for this clonotype. No antigen is known for it. Qualities for individual bases were not recorded, and no much larger clone is one base off. To prepare the library, RACE was applied. Data came from a NextSeq 500. Library preparation attached unique molecular identifiers to individual cDNA molecules for quantitative, reproducible TCR counting. Each blood RNA sample was used to sequence both TCR alpha and TCR beta chains. Per the original workflow: A median of about 89,000 TCRs per sample was observed, with a range of roughly 23,224 to 700,000. The Decombinator software suite was used to annotate V, J and CDR3 in the TCR reads. Every sample was subsampled to the same number of TCRs (28,000) for the PS versus PT1 abundance plots. Expanded TCRs were defined as absent before sensitization and observed at least eight times at the 2-week time point. Clones were called with MiXCR by TCRdb after fastp trimmed the public reads at Q25, and only in-frame beta chains were retained. Merged by CDR3 protein, the rows form single entries marked with the most common genes and DNA. TCRdb's processing, not the authors', yielded these V and J calls. The sample table holds about 64,000 distinct CDR3 sequences, of which approximately 10% were seen once. The ten largest clones take up roughly 2% of the sample.

The CDR3 runs 17 residues from the cysteine to the phenylalanine. Just CDR3 DNA is preserved here, 51 bases in frame from base 1. CDR1 SGHNT and CDR2 YYREEE were looked up in the germline V gene (reference sequence). V and J lose 3 bases and 7 bases, and a span of 20 bases separates them. This specimen's time point label, interpreted: patch test 3, about 24 weeks after DPC sensitization. In light of the paper, this sample's treatment or condition label describes: therapeutic diphenylcyclopropenone sensitization with weekly scalp DPC. Blood at each patch-test visit was drawn before the patch test was applied. Patients were considered eligible if aged 18 to 70, diagnosed with alopecia and deemed suitable for DPC therapy, and patients were excluded if pregnant. Total RNA was extracted from unfractionated whole blood collected in Tempus Blood RNA tubes.

The sequences come from whole blood, collected in connection with sensitization to the hapten diphenylcyclopropenone (DPC). The TCR comes from a woman in her 30s with alopecia areata. Some clones in this sample may be carry-over from other donors' samples. The chain joins TRBV5-4 to TRBJ1-6; the D gene identity is not certain. The nucleotide sequence is given as TGTGCCAGCAGCTCTAACTTAGGCACACTGGGGAATTCACCCCTCCACTTT. This yields the protein CASSSNLGTLGNSPLHF.